This T cell receptor beta chain was recovered during a study of shared clonotypes between healthy human individuals. Background on the study: Aged 18 to 49, the donors were a couple of women and a few men.

The CDR3 extends over 15 amino acids. The germline V gene encodes CDR1 SGDLS and CDR2 YYNGEE. Trimming left V 0 bases short and J 0 bases short, with 10 bases between. Turning to this clone: Its antigen is as yet unknown.

General study findings and limits: The study found about 5% of naive CD4 clonotypes shared across a few donors.

On sorted subsets, replicate PCRs used approximately 190 ng DNA, or some 27,000 T cell genomes. Sequencing used immunoSEQ multiplex PCR; TCRdb keeps in-frame clones, though not all of them. The table shows 1.4 million or so clones, with 98% occurring only once. The clonotype was recovered from a man aged 25-45 years in good health. Sequencing was done on a sample of naive CD4+ T cells sorted from blood. Subset denoted: CD45RA+ positively selected. The chain recombines TRBV9 with TRBJ2-7; TRBD2 might be the D (6 bases). In DNA, the CDR3 is TGTGCCAGCAGCGTAGCGGGAGACCCCTCCTACGAGCAGTACTTC. It encodes CASSVAGDPSYEQYF. Full variable domain (outside the CDR3, taken from reference TRBV9 and TRBJ2-7): DSGVTQTPKHLITATGQRVTLRCSPRSGDLSVYWYQQSLDQGLQFLIQYYNGEERAKGNILERFSAQQFPDLHSELNLSSLELGDSALYFCASSVAGDPSYEQYFGPGTRLTVT.